This passage covers 16 T cell receptor beta chains from one sample sequenced in a study of vaccination effects on CD4 cells after COVID-19. Researchers isolated CD4+ T cells once less than twelve days of culture had elapsed. Participants were given two doses of BNT162b2 or mRNA-1273 vaccine. Assay used: immunoSEQ multiplex PCR; TCRdb lists only in-frame clones, some missing. Of tens of thousands of clones in the sample, around 73% were seen once. Their antigens remain unidentified. Sequencing used CD4+ T cells from PBMCs cultured without peptide, obtained after COVID-19 vaccination. The origin of the receptors is a human donor who received a COVID-19 vaccine.

This clone qualifies as medium-sized. The chain uses TRBV5-1 and TRBJ2-2; D uncertain. This CDR3 is built from 15 residues. Trimming left V 2 bases short and J 2 bases short, with 10 bases between. Germline assignment: CDR1 SGHRS and CDR2 YFSETQ. CDR3: CASSLGPINTGELFF. In nucleotides, the CDR3 is TGCGCCAGCAGCTTAGGACCGATCAACACCGGGGAGCTGTTTTTT.

The V and J genes are TRBV4-1 and TRBJ2-5; unclear D gene. CDR1 and CDR2 (germline): MGHRA, YSYEKL. CDR3 size: 14 residues. Deletions cut 1 base from V and 1 base from J, with 7 bases between. The CDR3 nucleotides are TGCGCCAGCAGCCAAGGAGTAGCCCAAGAGACCCAGTACTTC. Its translation is CASSQGVAQETQYF.

This sequence joins TRBV7-8 and TRBJ1-5; TRBD1 might be the D (5 bases). This CDR3 spans 15 amino acids. V was pared by 1 base and J by 1 base, with 8 bases between. Germline V gives CDR1 SGHVS, CDR2 FQNEAQ. This CDR3 is CASSLVQGSNQPQHF. Written as DNA, the CDR3 is TGTGCCAGCAGCTTAGTCCAGGGAAGCAATCAGCCCCAGCATTTT.

The chain employs TRBV24-1 and TRBJ2-2, with TRBD2 matching over 8 bases. The CDR3 consists of 16 residues. V was pared by 4 bases and J by 7 bases, with 10 bases of the junction left unmatched. Germline V gene sequence: CDR1 KGHDR, CDR2 SFDVKD. CDR3 loop: CATSEAPGGPSGELFF. CDR3 bases: TGTGCCACCAGTGAGGCGCCGGGGGGGCCTAGCGGGGAGCTGTTTTTT.

This clone has only a few counts. The chain recombines TRBV7-3 with TRBJ1-2; no reliable D call. Trimming removed 0 bases from V and 0 bases from J, with 11 bases in between. The CDR3 is 16 residues long. Germline V CDR1 and CDR2: SGHTA, FQGTGA. CDR3 nucleotides: TGTGCCAGCAGCTTAACGGCGGGCATCACTAACTATGGCTACACCTTC. Translated: CASSLTAGITNYGYTF. The full variable domain, its missing parts supplied by reference TRBV7-3 and TRBJ1-2, is GAGVSQTPSNKVTEKGKYVELRCDPISGHTALYWYRQSLGQGPEFLIYFQGTGAADDSGLPNDRFFAVRPEGSVSTLKIQRTERGDSAVYLCASSLTAGITNYGYTFGSGTRLTVV.

The chain has TRBV6-5 and TRBJ1-5; the D is unclear. The CDR3 runs to 14 residues. V lost 0 bases to trimming and J lost 5 bases, with 8 bases between them. Germline CDR1 reads MNHEY; CDR2 reads SVGAGI. The CDR3 loop reads CASSYSGRHQPQHF. The CDR3 DNA sequence: TGTGCCAGCAGTTACTCGGGCAGGCATCAGCCCCAGCATTTT.

The chain carries TRBV6-1 and TRBJ2-5, with 9 bases fitting TRBD2. Germline-derived CDR1 and CDR2 are MNHNS and SASEGT. Trimming took 4 bases from V and 5 from J; bases not matched to a gene: 11. The CDR3 spans 16 residues. CDR3 bases: TGTGCCAGCAGTGGTATGCGGGGGGGCTCGGGGGAGACCCAGTACTTC. Translating it yields CASSGMRGGSGETQYF.

This clone was recorded a few times. The chain is built from TRBV5-1 and TRBJ1-5; D may be TRBD1 (6 bases). Germline V gene data show CDR1 as SGHRS and CDR2 as YFSETQ. The CDR3 totals 14 residues. Trimming removed 0 bases from V and 5 bases from J, with 9 bases in between. The CDR3 loop is CASSLVGGHQPQHF. Written as DNA, the CDR3 is TGCGCCAGCAGCTTGGTAGGGGGACATCAGCCCCAGCATTTT.

This clone was observed a single time. The V call is TRBV28, the J call TRBJ1-1; 7 bases agree with TRBD1. Germline values: CDR1 MDHEN, CDR2 SYDVKM. The ends lost 6 bases at V and 8 bases at J; junction bases unmatched: 9. There are 13 residues in the CDR3. CDR3 coding DNA: TGTGCCAGCAGACTCAGGGGGAATAGGGAAGCTTTCTTT. Amino acid sequence: CASRLRGNREAFF.

This chain joins TRBV18 and TRBJ2-1; D possibly corresponds to TRBD2 (6 bases). The CDR3 contains 14 residues. In germline, CDR1 is KGHSH, CDR2 LQKENI. V gave up 4 bases and J gave up 6 bases, with 13 bases separating them. CDR3 in DNA: TGTGCCAGCTCACAGGGACTGGAACTCAATGAGCAGTTCTTC. It is translated as CASSQGLELNEQFF. Full variable domain (rest looked up from reference TRBV18 and TRBJ2-1): NAGVMQNPRHLVRRRGQEARLRCSPMKGHSHVYWYRQLPEEGLKFMVYLQKENIIDESGMPKERFSAEFPKEGPSILRIQQVVRGDSAAYFCASSQGLELNEQFFGPGTRLTVL.

The CDR3 region is CASSSVPAQETQYF. The CDR3 nucleotides are TGCGCCAGCAGCTCGGTTCCCGCCCAAGAGACCCAGTACTTC. The chain links TRBV5-1 to TRBJ2-5; D is undetermined. V gave up 3 bases and J gave up 1 base, with 10 bases separating them. This CDR3 has 14 residues. From germline, CDR1 is SGHRS and CDR2 YFSETQ.

CDR3 residues: CASSSRAVGYGYTF. The CDR3 region has the DNA TGTGCCAGCAGTTCCAGGGCCGTGGGCTATGGCTACACCTTC. V is TRBV28 and J is TRBJ1-2; D might be TRBD1 (5 bases). Trimming removed 4 bases from V and 4 bases from J, with 13 bases in between. Germline CDR1 is MDHEN and CDR2 is SYDVKM. The CDR3 has 14 amino acids.

The rearrangement uses TRBV30 and TRBJ1-4; D gene unclear. V was clipped by 1 base and J by 4 bases, with 10 bases between them. From germline, CDR1 is GTSNPN and CDR2 SVGIG (reference sequence). The length of the CDR3 is 14 residues. Here the CDR3 reads CAWSGGSLNEKLFF. CDR3 nucleotides: TGTGCCTGGAGTGGTGGGAGCCTTAATGAAAAACTGTTTTTT.

The chain has TRBV30 and TRBJ2-1; a weak D match, TRBD2 (6 bases). This CDR3 region has 14 residues. Germline-derived CDR1 and CDR2 are GTSNPN and SVGIG (reference sequence). V gave up 2 bases and J gave up 7 bases, with 15 bases separating them. As DNA, the CDR3 is TGTGCCTGGAGTCGACTAGTCGTAGGGAATGAGCAGTTCTTC. This sequence encodes CAWSRLVVGNEQFF.

J is TRBJ1-5 and V is TRBV6-5; 10 bases match TRBD1. The CDR3 extends over 15 amino acids. The germline CDR1 and CDR2 sequences are MNHEY and SVGAGI. V lost 8 bases, J lost 5 bases, and 9 bases stayed unmatched. CDR3: CASAGDRGLDQPQHF. The CDR3 region has the DNA TGTGCCAGCGCCGGGGACAGGGGATTGGATCAGCCCCAGCATTTT.

The V and J genes are TRBV5-1 and TRBJ2-3, with 9 positions matching TRBD2. This CDR3 region has 16 residues. Germline V gene lookup returns CDR1 SGHRS and CDR2 YFSETQ. Unmatched junction bases numbered 10, after V lost 4 bases and J lost 4 bases. The CDR3 DNA follows: TGCGCCAGCAGCGCTTCGTCGCGGGGGGGCTCAGATACGCAGTATTTT. Translating it yields CASSASSRGGSDTQYF.